The 21 T cell receptor beta chains listed next were all sequenced from one sample in a study of shared clonotypes between healthy human individuals. Here immunoSEQ multiplex PCR was the method, and the copy in TCRdb shows in-frame clones only, minus some. The data show 1.5 million to 2.5 million clones, about 95% seen once. CD8 cells regarded as naive lacked CD45RO, were positively chosen for CCR7, and omitted terminally differentiated effector memory CD45RA+ cells. Sequenced: naive CD8+ T cells sorted from blood. Source of these receptors: a young man in good health.

The J gene is TRBJ2-2, the V gene TRBV27; D gene unclear. This CDR3 spans 13 amino acids. CDR1 and CDR2 (germline): MNHEY, SMNVEV (reference sequence). Trimming took off 9 bases at V and 2 bases at J, with 10 bases between the two ends. CDR3 residues: CASGRANTGELFF. DNA of the CDR3: TGTGCCAGTGGGCGAGCTAACACCGGGGAGCTGTTTTTT.

The V call is TRBV7-9, the J call TRBJ1-5, with D hard to call. CDR1 and CDR2 from the germline V gene are SEHNR and FQNEAQ (reference sequence). The CDR3 sequence is 13 residues long. V was pared by 4 bases and J by 9 bases, with 13 bases between. The CDR3 is CASSYALERPQHF. The CDR3 DNA reads TGTGCCAGCAGCTACGCATTAGAACGGCCCCAGCATTTT.

This chain's CDR3 is CASSLNLENIQYF. The CDR3 DNA follows: TGTGCCAGCAGCTTGAATCTGGAGAACATTCAGTACTTC. The V gene is TRBV5-6, the J gene TRBJ2-4, with D uncertain. V lost 1 base and J lost 7, with 9 bases in between. The CDR3 has 13 amino acids. Germline V lookup: CDR1 SGHDT, CDR2 YYEEEE.

In this sample, this clone turned up once. CDR3 nucleotide sequence: TGCGCCAGCAGTGAAAGCGGGAGGTTCGATGAGCAGTTCTTC. It codes for CASSESGRFDEQFF. The chain recombines TRBV10-2 with TRBJ2-1; 9 bases are shared with TRBD2. The V and J ends lost 3 bases and 8 bases, in that order; junction bases with no gene match: 5. The CDR3 covers 14 residues. CDR1 and CDR2 (germline): WSHSY, SAAADI.

The chain is built from TRBV10-3 and TRBJ2-1; TRBD2 might be the D (5 bases). Germline assignment: CDR1 ENHRY and CDR2 SYGVKD. V lost 10 bases and J lost 2, with 18 bases in between. The CDR3 is 15 amino acids. Written as DNA, the CDR3 is TGTGCCACCGGCCCGGACTCCTTGCCCTACAATGAGCAGTTCTTC. This translates into CATGPDSLPYNEQFF.

The chain combines TRBV7-9 with TRBJ2-7; 8 bases map to TRBD1. The CDR3 loop spans 17 amino acids. Germline V gene data show CDR1 as SEHNR and CDR2 as FQNEAQ (reference sequence). The ends lost 5 bases at V and 4 bases at J; junction bases unmatched: 16. For the CDR3, the DNA is TGTGCCAGCAGCACCACGGACAGGGAATTTCTTGGGTACGAGCAGTACTTC. Amino acids: CASSTTDREFLGYEQYF. The entire variable domain, with the rest obtained from reference TRBV7-9 and TRBJ2-7, is as follows: DTGVSQNPRHKITKRGQNVTFRCDPISEHNRLYWYRQTLGQGPEFLTYFQNEAQLEKSRLLSDRFSAERPKGSFSTLEIQRTEQGDSAMYLCASSTTDREFLGYEQYFGPGTRLTVT.

CDR3 DNA sequence: TGTGCCAGCAGCCCCGCTGGGAGGGACCAGTACTTC. It translates to CASSPAGRDQYF. The chain recombines TRBV9 with TRBJ2-5; 7 nucleotides line up with TRBD2. The germline CDR1 and CDR2 sequences are SGDLS and YYNGEE. This CDR3 comprises 12 residues. V trimming: 4 bases; J trimming: 10 bases; junction bases outside the gene matches: 7.

The genes are TRBV7-9 and TRBJ2-7; D unclear. The CDR3 contains 13 residues. Germline V gene lookup returns CDR1 SEHNR and CDR2 FQNEAQ (reference sequence). V was clipped by 0 bases and J by 6 bases, with 9 bases between them. The CDR3 DNA reads TGTGCCAGCAGCTTAGCGTCAAACCCCGAGCAGTACTTC. This encodes CASSLASNPEQYF.

This chain links TRBV10-1 with TRBJ2-2, with D uncertain. From germline, CDR1 is WNHNN and CDR2 SYGVQD (reference sequence). This CDR3 has 14 residues. V shed 3 bases and J shed 4 bases, with 9 bases lying between them. The CDR3 DNA is TGCGCCAGCAGTGATACCCCGTTCACCGGGGAGCTGTTTTTT. Protein: CASSDTPFTGELFF.

The V call is TRBV27, the J call TRBJ1-1, with D unresolved. The germline V gene has CDR1 MNHEY and CDR2 SMNVEV (reference sequence). Trimming pared 8 bases from V and 7 bases from J, leaving 14 bases between. CDR3 length equals 12 residues. This CDR3 is CASSGRGVEAFF. CDR3 bases: TGTGCCAGCTCTGGTCGCGGGGTTGAAGCTTTCTTT.

This chain links TRBV19 with TRBJ2-1; the match to TRBD2 covers 9 bases. The CDR3 consists of 17 residues. Germline V lookup: CDR1 LNHDA, CDR2 SQIVND (reference sequence). V lost 0 bases to trimming and J lost 4 bases; unmatched junction nucleotides: 7. For the CDR3, the DNA is TGTGCCAGTAGTATAGATCTCCCTAGCGGGATTTACAATGAGCAGTTCTTC. Amino acid sequence: CASSIDLPSGIYNEQFF. The entire variable domain, with the rest obtained from reference TRBV19 and TRBJ2-1, is as follows: DGGITQSPKYLFRKEGQNVTLSCEQNLNHDAMYWYRQDPGQGLRLIYYSQIVNDFQKGDIAEGYSVSREKKESFPLTVTSAQKNPTAFYLCASSIDLPSGIYNEQFFGPGTRLTVL.

This clone was seen only once. The chain joins TRBV2 to TRBJ1-4; TRBD1 might be the D (5 bases). Trimming removed 4 bases at V and 13 bases at J, with 10 bases between. Germline V gene sequence: CDR1 SNHLY, CDR2 FYNNEI. CDR3 size: 11 residues. CDR3 sequence: CASSVGQGLFF. DNA for the CDR3: TGTGCCAGCAGTGTGGGTCAGGGACTGTTTTTT. Complete variable domain (other parts from reference TRBV2 and TRBJ1-4): EPEVTQTPSHQVTQMGQEVILRCVPISNHLYFYWYRQILGQKVEFLVSFYNNEISEKSEIFDDQFSVERPDGSNFTLKIRSTKLEDSAMYFCASSVGQGLFFGSGTQLSVL.

The chain is built from TRBV5-1 and TRBJ2-7; TRBD2 is a possible D gene (5 bases). V was trimmed by 0 bases and J by 4 bases, leaving 14 bases between them. The CDR3 runs 15 residues. Germline values: CDR1 SGHRS, CDR2 YFSETQ. In nucleotides, the CDR3 is TGCGCCAGCAGCTTGGCGTGGGGAGCTCGTTACGAGCAGTACTTC. It encodes CASSLAWGARYEQYF.

The gene calls are TRBV28 and TRBJ1-2, with 9 positions matching TRBD1. This CDR3 has 15 residues. V lost 3 bases to trimming and J lost 2 bases; unmatched junction nucleotides: 4. In germline, CDR1 is MDHEN, CDR2 SYDVKM. This CDR3 reads CASSFRDRENYGYTF. In nucleotides, the CDR3 is TGTGCCAGCAGTTTTCGGGACAGGGAAAACTATGGCTACACCTTC.

Only a few counts were recorded for this clone. CDR3 nucleotide sequence: TGTGCCAGCAGTCAAGGGACACATGGTGAGCAGTTCTTC. Translated: CASSQGTHGEQFF. The rearrangement uses TRBV2 and TRBJ2-1, with D possibly being TRBD1 (6 bases). Trimming cost V 5 bases and J 9 bases, with 14 bases left between them. Germline CDR1 reads SNHLY; CDR2 reads FYNNEI. The CDR3 spans 13 residues.

With respect to this clone: Other DNA sequences from this sample encode an identical CDR3 as well. V gene TRBV11-2 combines with J gene TRBJ2-1; maybe TRBD2 (5 bases). This CDR3 region has 13 residues. V was cut by 0 bases and J by 5 bases, with 5 bases left in between. Germline CDR1 SGHAT, CDR2 FQNNGV. The CDR3 DNA follows: TGTGCCAGCAGCTTAGACGGGGACAATGAGCAGTTCTTC. It yields the protein CASSLDGDNEQFF.

This clone appeared once. CDR3 DNA: TGTGCCAGCAGCGTAGGCCTAGCCACCGAGCAGTACTTC. It translates to CASSVGLATEQYF. The gene calls are TRBV9 and TRBJ2-7; possibly TRBD2 for D (5 bases). The length of the CDR3 is 13 residues. Deletions cut 0 bases from V and 6 bases from J, with 10 bases between. The V gene's germline CDR1 is SGDLS and CDR2 YYNGEE.

On this clone itself: The sample contains more than one DNA sequence encoding this CDR3. This sequence joins TRBV13 and TRBJ2-7; D ambiguous. Trimming pared 0 bases from V and 3 bases from J, leaving 6 bases between. The CDR3 is 13 residues long. Germline CDR1 is PRHDT and CDR2 is FYEKMQ (reference sequence). CDR3: CASSLGQVYEQYF. CDR3 sequence (DNA): TGTGCCAGCAGCTTAGGCCAGGTCTACGAGCAGTACTTC.

This sequence joins TRBV27 and TRBJ1-2, with D possibly matching TRBD1 (5 bases). The germline gives CDR1 MNHEY, CDR2 SMNVEV (reference sequence). The length of the CDR3 is 16 residues. Trimming removed 2 bases at V and 0 bases at J, with 13 bases between. In nucleotides, the CDR3 is TGTGCCAGCAGTTTAAAGGGGAAAAATGCTAACTATGGCTACACCTTC. Protein sequence: CASSLKGKNANYGYTF.

In regard to this clone: Other nucleotide sequences from this sample produce the same CDR3. The rearrangement uses TRBV6-6 and TRBJ1-1; 9 bases are a match to TRBD1. The CDR3 has 15 residues. The germline gives CDR1 MNHNY, CDR2 SVGAGI (reference sequence). V lost 2 bases, J lost 2 bases, and 3 bases stayed unmatched. The CDR3: CASSYGTGGNTEAFF. The CDR3 DNA is TGTGCCAGCAGTTACGGTACAGGGGGCAACACTGAAGCTTTCTTT.

The chain couples TRBV4-1 to TRBJ1-2; no clear D. Trimming pared 0 bases from V and 4 bases from J, leaving 9 bases between. The germline V gene has CDR1 MGHRA and CDR2 YSYEKL. The CDR3 consists of 14 residues. CDR3 residues: CASSQDERFYGYTF. The CDR3 nucleotides read TGCGCCAGCAGCCAAGATGAGCGCTTCTATGGCTACACCTTC.